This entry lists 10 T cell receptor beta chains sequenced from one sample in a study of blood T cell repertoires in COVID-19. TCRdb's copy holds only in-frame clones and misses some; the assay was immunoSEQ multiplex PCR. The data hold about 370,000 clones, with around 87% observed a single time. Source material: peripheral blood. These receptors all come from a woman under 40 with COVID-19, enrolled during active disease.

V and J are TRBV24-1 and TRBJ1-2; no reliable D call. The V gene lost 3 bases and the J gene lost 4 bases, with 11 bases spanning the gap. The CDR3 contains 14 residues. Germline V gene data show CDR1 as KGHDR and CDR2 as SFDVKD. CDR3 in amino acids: CATSDRSQVYGYTF. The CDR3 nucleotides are TGTGCCACCAGTGATCGCTCTCAGGTCTATGGCTACACCTTC.

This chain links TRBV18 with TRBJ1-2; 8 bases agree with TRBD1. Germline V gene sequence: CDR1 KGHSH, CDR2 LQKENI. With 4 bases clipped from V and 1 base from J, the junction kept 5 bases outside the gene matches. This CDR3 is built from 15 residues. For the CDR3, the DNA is TGTGCCAGCTCACTTACGACAGGGGATAACTATGGCTACACCTTC. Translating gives CASSLTTGDNYGYTF.

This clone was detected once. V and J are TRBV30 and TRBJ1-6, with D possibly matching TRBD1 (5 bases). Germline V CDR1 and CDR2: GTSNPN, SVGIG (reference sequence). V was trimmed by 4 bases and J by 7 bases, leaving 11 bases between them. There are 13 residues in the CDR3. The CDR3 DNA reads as TGTGCCTGGACTGACAGTGGAAATTCACCCCTCCACTTT. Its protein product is CAWTDSGNSPLHF.

Here the CDR3 DNA reads TGTGCCACCAGTGACCACCGGGACAGGGAGAATCAGCCCCAGCATTTT. Encoded protein: CATSDHRDRENQPQHF. V and J are TRBV24-1 and TRBJ1-5, with 9 bases fitting TRBD1. CDR3 size: 16 residues. Trimming at V came to 4 bases and at J to 4 bases, leaving 7 bases not matched to a gene. Germline V CDR1 and CDR2: KGHDR, SFDVKD.

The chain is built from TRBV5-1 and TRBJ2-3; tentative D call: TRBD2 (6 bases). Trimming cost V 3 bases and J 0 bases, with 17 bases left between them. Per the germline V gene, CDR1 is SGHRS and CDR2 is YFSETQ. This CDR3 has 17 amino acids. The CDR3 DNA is TGCGCCAGCAGCTCTCAACCCATAGCGGCTAGCACAGATACGCAGTATTTT. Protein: CASSSQPIAASTDTQYF.

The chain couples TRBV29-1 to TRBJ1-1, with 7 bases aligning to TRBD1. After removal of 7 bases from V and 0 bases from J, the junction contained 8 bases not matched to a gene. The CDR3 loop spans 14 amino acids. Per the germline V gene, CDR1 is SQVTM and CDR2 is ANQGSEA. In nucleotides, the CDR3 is TGCAGCGGGGGAACAGGGGCTATGAACACTGAAGCTTTCTTT. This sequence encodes CSGGTGAMNTEAFF.

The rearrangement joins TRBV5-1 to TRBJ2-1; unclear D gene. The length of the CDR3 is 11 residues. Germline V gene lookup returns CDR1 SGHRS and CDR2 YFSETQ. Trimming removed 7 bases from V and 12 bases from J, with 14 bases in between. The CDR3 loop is CASPWSGPQFF. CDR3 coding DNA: TGCGCCAGCCCGTGGTCGGGTCCGCAGTTCTTC.

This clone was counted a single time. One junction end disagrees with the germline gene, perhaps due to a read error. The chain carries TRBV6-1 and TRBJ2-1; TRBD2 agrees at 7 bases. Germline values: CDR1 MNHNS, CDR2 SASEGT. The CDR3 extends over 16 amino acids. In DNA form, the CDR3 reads TGTGCCAGCAGGGAAGCGGGACTAAGATCCTACAATGAGCAGTTCTTC. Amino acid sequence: CASREAGLRSYNEQFF.

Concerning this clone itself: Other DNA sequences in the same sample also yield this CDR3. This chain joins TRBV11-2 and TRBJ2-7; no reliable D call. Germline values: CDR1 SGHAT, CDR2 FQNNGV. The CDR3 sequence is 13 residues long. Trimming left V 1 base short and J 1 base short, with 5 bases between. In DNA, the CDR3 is TGTGCCAGCAGCTTAGGGCCGTCCTACGAGCAGTACTTC. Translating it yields CASSLGPSYEQYF.

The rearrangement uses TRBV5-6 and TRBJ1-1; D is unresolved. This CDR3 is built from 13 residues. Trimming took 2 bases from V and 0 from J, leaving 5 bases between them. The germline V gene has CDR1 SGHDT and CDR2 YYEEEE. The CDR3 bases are TGTGCCAGCAGCTTATGGCTGAACACTGAAGCTTTCTTT. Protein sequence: CASSLWLNTEAFF.